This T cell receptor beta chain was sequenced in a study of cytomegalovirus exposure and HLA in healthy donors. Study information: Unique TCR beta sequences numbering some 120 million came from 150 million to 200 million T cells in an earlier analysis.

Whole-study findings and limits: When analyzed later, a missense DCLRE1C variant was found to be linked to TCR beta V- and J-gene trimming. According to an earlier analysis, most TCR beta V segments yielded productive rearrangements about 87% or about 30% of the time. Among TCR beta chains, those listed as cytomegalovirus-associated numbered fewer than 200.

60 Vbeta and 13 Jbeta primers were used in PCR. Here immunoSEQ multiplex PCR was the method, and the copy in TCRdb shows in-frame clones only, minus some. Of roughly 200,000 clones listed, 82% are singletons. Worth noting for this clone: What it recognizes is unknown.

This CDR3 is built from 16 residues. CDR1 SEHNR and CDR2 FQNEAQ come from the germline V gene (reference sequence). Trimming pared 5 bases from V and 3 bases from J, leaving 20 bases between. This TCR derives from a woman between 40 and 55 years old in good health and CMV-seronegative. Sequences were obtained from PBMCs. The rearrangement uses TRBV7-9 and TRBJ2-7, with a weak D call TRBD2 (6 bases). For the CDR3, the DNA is TGTGCCAGCAGCGGCGGACGAGGGACTGGCTACTACGAGCAGTACTTC. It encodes CASSGGRGTGYYEQYF.